Included here is one T cell receptor beta chain sequence, with context. The sample is drawn from a study of control samples from healthy donors and cancer patients. The protocol was immunoSEQ multiplex PCR, while the TCRdb copy is restricted to in-frame clones and leaves out a portion. The sample lists fewer than 90,000 clones, around 87% occurring once. V was trimmed by 3 bases and J by 8 bases, leaving 13 bases between them. Germline CDR1 reads SQVTM; CDR2 reads ANQGSEA. The CDR3 length is 13 residues. The sample consisted of blood. This sequence was found in a man in his forties or fifties in good health. The rearrangement uses TRBV29-1 and TRBJ1-4; D might be TRBD1 (6 bases). Here the CDR3 reads CSVEGGADEKLFF. The CDR3 nucleotides are TGCAGCGTTGAGGGGGGGGCTGACGAAAAACTGTTTTTT.